This TCR beta chain was identified in a study of cytomegalovirus exposure and HLA in healthy donors. Assay: immunoSEQ multiplex PCR; the TCRdb copy retains only in-frame clones and omits some. The repertoire holds approximately 300,000 clones, roughly 90% seen once, with roughly 0.8% in the top ten. The germline V gene has CDR1 LGHNA and CDR2 YSLEER. CDR3 length equals 14 residues. V was trimmed by 3 bases and J by 11 bases, leaving 17 bases between them. The sequence was obtained from a woman under 30 in good health and CMV-seronegative. The chain carries TRBV4-3 and TRBJ2-1; weak D call: TRBD2 (6 bases). Sequenced sample: PBMCs. For the CDR3, the DNA is TGCGCCAGCAGCCAGTATAAAACCGGGACTCAGCAGTTCTTC. Translated: CASSQYKTGTQQFF.